The rows below give T cell receptor beta chains drawn from one sample of a study of cytomegalovirus exposure and HLA in healthy donors. The table came from immunoSEQ multiplex PCR; TCRdb's copy has only in-frame clones and leaves some out. Of about 150,000 clones in the sample, around 79% were seen once. The sequenced sample was PBMCs. These receptors all stem from a young man in good health and CMV-seropositive. CDR3s include the opening cysteine and the closing phenylalanine or tryptophan. D genes are given only for firm matches. The size of a clone is reported for some rows only, either as once, few or many, or as a class for expanded clones.

clone_size j_call d_call v_call cdr3_aa cdr3_nt
- TRBJ2-1 - TRBV4-3 CASSQVAGANNEQFF TGCGCCAGCAGCCAAGTTGCGGGGGCCAACAATGAGCAGTTCTTC
- TRBJ1-1 TRBD1 TRBV6-5 CATMNPGQGKIEAFF TGTGCCACGATGAACCCCGGACAGGGAAAAATTGAAGCTTTCTTT
- TRBJ2-1 TRBD1 TRBV5-6 CASSPGTAEQFF TGTGCCAGCAGCCCCGGGACAGCCGAGCAGTTCTTC
- TRBJ2-1 TRBD1 TRBV28 CASSPNRGLYNEQFF TGTGCCAGCAGCCCTAACAGGGGGCTCTACAATGAGCAGTTCTTC
- TRBJ2-3 - TRBV2 CASWASTDTQYF TGTGCCAGCTGGGCTAGCACAGATACGCAGTATTTT
- TRBJ2-6 - TRBV14 CASSQGGLQFRSGANVLTF TGTGCCAGCAGCCAAGGCGGCTTGCAGTTTCGCTCTGGGGCCAACGTCCTGACTTTC
- TRBJ2-7 - TRBV7-9 CASSLGQIYEQYF TGTGCCAGCAGCTTAGGGCAGATCTACGAGCAGTACTTC
- TRBJ2-7 TRBD2 TRBV4-1 CASSHQEGREIEQYF TGCGCCAGCAGCCACCAAGAGGGGCGGGAGATCGAGCAGTACTTC
- TRBJ1-1 - TRBV18 CASSVGGNTEAFF TGTGCCAGCTCAGTAGGGGGGAACACTGAAGCTTTCTTT
- TRBJ2-3 - TRBV4-1 CASSQGPHPTDTQYF TGCGCCAGCAGCCAAGGGCCCCACCCCACAGATACGCAGTATTTT
once TRBJ1-2 TRBD1 TRBV19 CASSDGQGAATYGYTF TGTGCCAGTAGCGACGGACAGGGGGCGGCGACGTATGGCTACACCTTC
- TRBJ2-3 TRBD1 TRBV27 CASRPRQGGSTDTQYF TGTGCCAGCAGGCCTCGACAGGGGGGTAGCACAGATACGCAGTATTTT